This T cell receptor (beta chain) was sequenced in a study of identical twins. For this clonotype: The antigen is undetermined.

Donors uniformly comprised healthy Caucasians. General study points: Invariant MAIT and iNKT cells could partly confound zero-insertion analyses.

One entry per CDR3 protein, called by TCRdb with MiXCR from the 5' RACE reads. Of roughly 480,000 distinct CDR3 sequences detected, 20% to 25% appear once; the ten largest clones hold 2.9%. The same sample was also used in a study of T cells expressing NK-cell markers. This second report adds: Investigators obtained TCR beta repertoires from sorted CD3+CD56+NKG2C+, CD3+CD56+NKG2C- and CD3+CD56-NKG2C+ T cells. In a few donors, dominant clonotypes made up roughly 25-60.1% of CD3+CD56-NKG2C+ cells.

The sequencing sample was made of CD4+ T cells sorted from blood. The sequence was obtained from a woman aged 18-29 years in good health.

CDR3 coding DNA: TGTGCCAGCAGCCCATCTACAGGGTATCGGCACGAGCAGTACTTC. Protein: CASSPSTGYRHEQYF. The V call is TRBV12-3 or TRBV12-4, the J call TRBJ2-7, with a weak D call TRBD1 (6 bases). The CDR3 length is 15 residues. With 6 bases removed from V and 5 bases from J, the gap between germline ends came to 20 bases.